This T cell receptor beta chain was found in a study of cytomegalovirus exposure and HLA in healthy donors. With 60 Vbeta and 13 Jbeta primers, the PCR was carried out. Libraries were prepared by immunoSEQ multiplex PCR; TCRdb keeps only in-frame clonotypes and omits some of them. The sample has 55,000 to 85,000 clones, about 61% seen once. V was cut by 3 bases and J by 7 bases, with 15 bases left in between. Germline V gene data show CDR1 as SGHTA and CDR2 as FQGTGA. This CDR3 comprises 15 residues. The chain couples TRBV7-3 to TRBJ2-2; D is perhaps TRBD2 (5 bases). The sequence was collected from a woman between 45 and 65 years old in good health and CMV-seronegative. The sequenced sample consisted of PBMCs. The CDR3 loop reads CASSLMGVGSGELFF. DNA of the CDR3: TGTGCCAGCAGCTTGATGGGAGTAGGGAGCGGGGAGCTGTTTTTT.